A selection of T cell receptor beta chains follows, all from one sample in a study of blood T cell repertoires in COVID-19. Using immunoSEQ multiplex PCR, the repertoire was profiled, and TCRdb retains in-frame clones only, with some absent. The top ten hold around 1.3% of the sample, which has roughly 70,000 clones, more than 75% seen once. The sequenced material came from peripheral blood. Every receptor here comes from a human donor in a cohort sampled during active COVID-19. CDR3s include the opening cysteine and the closing phenylalanine or tryptophan. D genes are given only for firm matches. The size field is filled for only some rows; it gives once, few, many or a size class.

CASSDSETGGHYTF,TGTGCCAGCAGTGACTCGGAAACAGGGGGTCACTACACCTTC,TRBD1,few,TRBJ1-2,TRBV6-4
CASSRDRPSSSYEQYF,TGTGCCAGCAGTAGAGACAGGCCAAGCAGCTCCTACGAGCAGTACTTC,-,-,TRBJ2-7,TRBV27
CASRPPLLAGPSDTQYF,TGTGCCAGCAGACCCCCCTTACTAGCGGGACCTTCGGATACGCAGTATTTT,TRBD2,-,TRBJ2-3,TRBV28
CATGDTRIYNEQFF,TGTGCCACAGGGGACACCCGGATTTACAATGAGCAGTTCTTC,-,-,TRBJ2-1,TRBV6-5
CASSQLWAGGQETQYF,TGTGCCAGCAGCCAACTTTGGGCGGGAGGGCAAGAGACCCAGTACTTC,TRBD2,-,TRBJ2-5,TRBV3-1/TRBV3-2
CASRKSGQETQYF,TGTGCCAGCAGGAAAAGCGGGCAAGAGACCCAGTACTTC,-,-,TRBJ2-5,TRBV5-8
CASSWTGTSGELFF,TGCGCCAGCAGCTGGACCGGGACTAGCGGGGAGCTGTTTTTT,TRBD2,-,TRBJ2-2,TRBV5-1
CASRRDSYNEQFF,TGTGCCAGCAGGAGGGACTCATACAATGAGCAGTTCTTC,-,-,TRBJ2-1,TRBV6-5
CASRASGDYGYTF,TGTGCCAGCAGAGCCTCAGGGGACTATGGCTACACCTTC,-,-,TRBJ1-2,TRBV6-5
CAIGDTGGNTGELFF,TGTGCCATCGGTGACACAGGGGGGAACACCGGGGAGCTGTTTTTT,TRBD1,-,TRBJ2-2,TRBV10-3
CATTSGPYEQYF,TGTGCCACGACCAGCGGACCCTACGAGCAGTACTTC,-,once,TRBJ2-7,TRBV11-2
CASRLPRTVSSGANVLTF,TGTGCAAGTCGCTTACCCCGGACAGTTTCCTCTGGGGCCAACGTCCTGACTTTC,-,-,TRBJ2-6,TRBV12-2
CSVEAPTYTGVGYGYTF,TGCAGCGTTGAAGCCCCGACGTACACAGGGGTTGGGTATGGCTACACCTTC,TRBD1,-,TRBJ1-2,TRBV29-1
CASSMGGRSSYNEQFF,TGTGCCAGTAGTATGGGGGGGAGAAGCTCCTACAATGAGCAGTTCTTC,TRBD2,-,TRBJ2-1,TRBV19
CASSQDIQETQYF,TGTGCCAGCAGCCAAGATATCCAAGAGACCCAGTACTTC,-,-,TRBJ2-5,TRBV4-2
CASSTGQGGSNQPQHF,TGCGCCAGCAGCACGGGACAGGGGGGAAGCAATCAGCCCCAGCATTTT,TRBD1,-,TRBJ1-5,TRBV5-1
CASSAQGAANEKLFF,TGTGCCAGCAGCGCCCAGGGGGCGGCTAATGAAAAACTGTTTTTT,TRBD1,-,TRBJ1-4,TRBV5-5